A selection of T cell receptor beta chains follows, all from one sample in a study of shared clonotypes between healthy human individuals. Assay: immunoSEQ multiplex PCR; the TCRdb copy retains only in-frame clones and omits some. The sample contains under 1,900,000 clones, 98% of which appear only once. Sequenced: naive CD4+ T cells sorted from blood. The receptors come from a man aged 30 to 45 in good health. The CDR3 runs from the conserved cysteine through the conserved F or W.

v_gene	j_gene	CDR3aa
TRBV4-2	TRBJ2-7	CASSQGHGGRRNEQYF
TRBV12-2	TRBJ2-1	CASRLGPEPGQATTAQFF
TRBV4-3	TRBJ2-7	CASSQDLAGAPYEQYF
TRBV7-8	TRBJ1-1	CASSLSKRGNTEAFF
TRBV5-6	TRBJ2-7	CASSFRQVSYEQYF
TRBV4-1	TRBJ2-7	CASSQTVPGQGRSSYEQYF
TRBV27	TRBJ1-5	CASSFSGVGGQPQHF
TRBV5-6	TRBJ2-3	CASSLRGAGGTDTQYF
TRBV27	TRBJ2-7	CASKGLAGSSSYEQYF
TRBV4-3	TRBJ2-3	CASSPRGIGRQDTQYF
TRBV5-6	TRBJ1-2	CASSFGYGYTF
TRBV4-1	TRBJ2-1	CASSQDRTDNEQFF
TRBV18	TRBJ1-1	CASSPLENTEAFF
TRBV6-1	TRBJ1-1	CASSELGGGDTEAFF
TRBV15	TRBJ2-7	CATSRTGTSSLGQYF
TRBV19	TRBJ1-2	CASSRRQVYGYTF
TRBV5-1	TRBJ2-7	CASSLGQGAAYEQYF
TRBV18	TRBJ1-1	CASSVQPNTEAFF
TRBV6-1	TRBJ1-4	CASSATTGHNNEKLFF
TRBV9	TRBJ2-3	CASSLRTSRLYTDTQYF
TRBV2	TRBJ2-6	CASSGQVSTNVLTF
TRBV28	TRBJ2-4	CASSLSVAKNIQYF
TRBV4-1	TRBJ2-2	CASSQAEGHVNTGELFF
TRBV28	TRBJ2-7	CAGREAGAYEQYF
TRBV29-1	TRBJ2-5	CSVEAREVGETQYF
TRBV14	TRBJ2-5	CASSQLLGGGETQYF
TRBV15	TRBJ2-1	CATSRDGVVPDEQFF
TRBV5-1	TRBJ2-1	CASSLDPPGNEQFF
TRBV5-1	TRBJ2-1	CASSPPRDFDNEQFF
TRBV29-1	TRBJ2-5	CSVISTGSQETQYF
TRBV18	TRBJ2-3	CASSPRGARGTDTQYF
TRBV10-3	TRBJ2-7	CAINEPDRAYEQYF
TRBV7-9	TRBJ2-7	CASSLKAGVASYEQYF
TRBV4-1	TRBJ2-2	CASSQEWPSGRFTGELFF
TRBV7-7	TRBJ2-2	CASSSGLAGGGELFF
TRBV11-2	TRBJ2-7	CASSLDLLTSPSSYEQYF
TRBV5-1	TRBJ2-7	CASSPGPPNQSYEQYF
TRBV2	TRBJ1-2	CASSTGQGFGYTF
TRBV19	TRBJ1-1	CASSVGQLVNTEAFF
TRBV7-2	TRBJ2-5	CASMSGRTAKETQYF
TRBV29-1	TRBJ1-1	CSALFLTGNTEAFF
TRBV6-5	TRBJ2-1	CASSISPDGVHEQFF
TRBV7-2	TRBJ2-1	CASSLTSGRANEQFF
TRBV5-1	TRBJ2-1	CASSLAGGRVNEQFF
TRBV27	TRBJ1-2	CASSSRGMRDYGYTF
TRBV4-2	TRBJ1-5	CASSRNRFSDQPQHF
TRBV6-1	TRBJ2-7	CASSEWRRTGYSYEQYF
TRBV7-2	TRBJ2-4	CASSPEGSGAGAKNIQYF
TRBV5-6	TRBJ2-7	CASSLLRDLRLASYEQYF
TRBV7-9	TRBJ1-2	CASINGTAVYGYTF